The source of this T cell receptor beta chain is a study of identical twins (TCRdb year 2016). Study-level background: To test whether fetal clonotypes persist, the study used deep sequencing on TCR alpha and beta repertoires from monozygotic twins, unrelated adults of various ages, and cord blood. Replicate twin experiments were performed at different times using different library preparation protocols to rule out contamination. Beyond this particular receptor, the publication reports: The excess sharing between twins in beta out-of-frame sequences was weaker because fewer shared sequences reduced the signal-to-noise ratio. Abundant cord blood beta clonotypes carried fewer insertions; young adult naive repertoires showed a weaker similar trend, while memory repertoires showed none. Because the same donors could not be followed over many years, the conclusions depended on cross-sectional statistical analysis. In monozygotic twins, out-of-frame TCR alpha sharing was systematically underestimated by recombination models, although the models agreed with sharing between unrelated individuals. Invariant T cells such as MAIT and iNKT could partly confound zero-insertion analyses, although diverse VJ usage argued against such confounding for most clonotypes. Out-of-frame TCR alpha sequences shared between twins showed an excess of low generation-probability sequences compared with coincidental sharing between unrelated individuals.

Library preparation used 5' RACE. TCRdb records Illumina HiSeq 2000 as the sequencer. Template switching added a universal primer binding site, and the final cDNA carried a unique molecular identifier that allowed TCR cDNA molecules to be counted accurately. Specific primers in the conserved constant-segment region were used to synthesize first-strand cDNA for TCR alpha and beta chains. To control for contamination, every cDNA library carried two barcodes: a SMART-Mk sample barcode plus Illumina barcodes. Two successive PCR steps introduced TruSeq adapter sequences along with Illumina sample barcodes. The TCR alpha and beta cDNA libraries were sequenced on the Illumina HiSeq platform using custom primers. Turning to the authors' computational methods: MiGEC processed the raw reads to extract unique molecular identifiers, while MiXCR was used to determine the CDR3 positions. For each individual, recombination models were inferred using an EM algorithm with the repgenHMM and IGoR tools. Shared clonotypes were analyzed with the tcR package in R, and sharing was normalized by the product of cloneset sizes. To study raw recombination without the effects of thymic and clonal selection, out-of-frame nonproductive sequences were analyzed. TCRdb reanalyzed the raw reads on its own, using fastp at Q25 for trimming and MiXCR for clone calling, and kept in-frame beta chains. Rows merge per CDR3 protein into single entries with the most common DNA and genes. These V and J calls are TCRdb output, not the study's own analysis. The sample includes roughly 700,000 distinct CDR3 sequences, with around 8.3% observed a single time. The ten most abundant clones make up 0.85% to 1% of the sample.

V was cut back by 2 bases and J by 4 bases, leaving a gap of 11 bases between them. In the germline V gene, CDR1 corresponds to SGDLS and CDR2 to YYNGEE. From the cysteine up to the phenylalanine, the CDR3 has a length of 14 residues. Kept here is only the CDR3 DNA, which spans 42 bases and is read in frame from base 1. Ten or more counts support this clonotype. Which antigen it targets is not known. Nothing much larger sits one base from this clone, and base qualities are not available. All donors were healthy Caucasians. Three pairs of female monozygotic twins, all aged about 18 to 30 years, made up the twin cohort. The RNA used for TCR libraries was isolated from peripheral blood mononuclear cells. This sample was also put to use in a study of yellow fever vaccine responses in identical twins. Looking at the second paper: According to the authors, the vaccine-induced T cell response in identical twins seemed to be partly convergent and partly specific to each individual. In identical twins, the study followed T cell clones that responded to the vaccine with precision.

This chain joins TRBV9 to TRBJ2-3, with the D gene not confidently named. The sequence was collected from a woman aged 18 to 35 in good health. Sample: PBMCs. DNA sequence: TGTGCCAGCAGCGTTATGGGTGAGGCAGATACGCAGTATTTT. It specifies CASSVMGEADTQYF.